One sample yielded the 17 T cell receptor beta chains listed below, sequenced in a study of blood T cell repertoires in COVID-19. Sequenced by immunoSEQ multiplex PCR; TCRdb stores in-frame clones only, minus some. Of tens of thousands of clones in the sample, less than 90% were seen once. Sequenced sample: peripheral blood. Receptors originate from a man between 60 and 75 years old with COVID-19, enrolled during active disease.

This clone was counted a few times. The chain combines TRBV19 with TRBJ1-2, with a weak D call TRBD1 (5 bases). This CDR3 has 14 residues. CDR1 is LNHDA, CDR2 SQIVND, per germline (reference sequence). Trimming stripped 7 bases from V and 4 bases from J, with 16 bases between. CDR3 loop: CASTGGLPGYGYTF. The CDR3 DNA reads TGTGCCAGTACGGGGGGGTTGCCTGGCTATGGCTACACCTTC. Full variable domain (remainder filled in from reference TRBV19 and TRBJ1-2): DGGITQSPKYLFRKEGQNVTLSCEQNLNHDAMYWYRQDPGQGLRLIYYSQIVNDFQKGDIAEGYSVSREKKESFPLTVTSAQKNPTAFYLCASTGGLPGYGYTFGSGTRLTVV.

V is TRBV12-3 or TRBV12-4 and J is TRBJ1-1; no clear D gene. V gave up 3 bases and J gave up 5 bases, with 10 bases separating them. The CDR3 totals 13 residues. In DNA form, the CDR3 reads TGTGCCAGCAGTTTCCGTCCGGAGACTGAAGCTTTCTTT. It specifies CASSFRPETEAFF.

CDR3 coding DNA: TGTGCCAGCAGCTCTCCGGGACAGAAGAACACTGAAGCTTTCTTT. Its translation is CASSSPGQKNTEAFF. This chain uses TRBV3-1 (or the pseudogene TRBV3-2) with TRBJ1-1, with 7 bases that match TRBD1. The germline CDR1 and CDR2 sequences are LGHDT and YNNKEL (reference sequence). This CDR3 has 15 residues. V lost 5 bases to trimming and J lost 1 base; unmatched junction nucleotides: 7.

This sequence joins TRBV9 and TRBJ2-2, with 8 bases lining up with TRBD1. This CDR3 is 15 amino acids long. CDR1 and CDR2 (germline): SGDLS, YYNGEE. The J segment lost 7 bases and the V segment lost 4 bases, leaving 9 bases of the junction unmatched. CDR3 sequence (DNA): TGTGCCAGCAGCCCTCGACAGGGGTATAGCGGGGAGCTGTTTTTT. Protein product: CASSPRQGYSGELFF.

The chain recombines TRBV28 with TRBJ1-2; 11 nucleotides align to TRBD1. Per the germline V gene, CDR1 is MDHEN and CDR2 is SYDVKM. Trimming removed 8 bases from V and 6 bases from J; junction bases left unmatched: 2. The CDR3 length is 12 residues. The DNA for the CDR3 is TGTGCCAGCCGGACAGGGGGCAATGGCTACACCTTC. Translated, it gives CASRTGGNGYTF.

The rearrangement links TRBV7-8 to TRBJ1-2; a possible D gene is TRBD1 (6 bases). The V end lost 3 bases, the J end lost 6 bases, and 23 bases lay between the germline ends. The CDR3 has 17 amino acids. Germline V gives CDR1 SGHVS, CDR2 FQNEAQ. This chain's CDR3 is CASSFTTLGGAVNGYTF. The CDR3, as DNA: TGTGCCAGCAGCTTCACCACACTCGGGGGGGCGGTGAATGGCTACACCTTC.

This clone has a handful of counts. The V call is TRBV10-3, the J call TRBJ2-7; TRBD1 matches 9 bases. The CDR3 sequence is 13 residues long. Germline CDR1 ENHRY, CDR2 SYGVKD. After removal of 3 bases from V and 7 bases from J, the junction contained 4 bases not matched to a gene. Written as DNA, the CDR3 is TGTGCCATCAGTGACCGGGACAGGGAGGAGCAGTACTTC. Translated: CAISDRDREEQYF.

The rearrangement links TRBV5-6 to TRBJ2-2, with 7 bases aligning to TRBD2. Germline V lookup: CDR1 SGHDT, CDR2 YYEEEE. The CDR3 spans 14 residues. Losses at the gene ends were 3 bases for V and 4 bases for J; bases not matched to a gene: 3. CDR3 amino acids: CASSWEGVTGELFF. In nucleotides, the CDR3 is TGTGCCAGCAGCTGGGAGGGAGTCACCGGGGAGCTGTTTTTT.

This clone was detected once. CDR3 loop: CASMRTSGSGEQFF. The CDR3 nucleotides are TGTGCCAGCATGCGGACTAGCGGGAGTGGTGAGCAGTTCTTC. The chain carries TRBV6-5 and TRBJ2-1; 13 nucleotides match TRBD2. There are 14 residues in the CDR3. Germline values: CDR1 MNHEY, CDR2 SVGAGI. V was clipped by 7 bases and J by 9 bases; unmatched bases: 6.

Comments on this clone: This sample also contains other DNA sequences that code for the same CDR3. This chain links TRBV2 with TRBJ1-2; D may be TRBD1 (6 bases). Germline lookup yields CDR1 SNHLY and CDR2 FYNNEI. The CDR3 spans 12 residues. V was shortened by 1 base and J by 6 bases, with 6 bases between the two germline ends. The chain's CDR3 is CASSEEGDGYTF. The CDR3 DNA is TGTGCCAGCAGTGAAGAGGGGGATGGCTACACCTTC.

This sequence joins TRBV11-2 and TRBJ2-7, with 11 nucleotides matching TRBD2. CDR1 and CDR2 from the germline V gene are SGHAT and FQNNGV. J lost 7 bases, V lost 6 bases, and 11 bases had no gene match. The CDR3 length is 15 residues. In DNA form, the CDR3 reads TGTGCCAGCAGACATACCGGGACTAGCGGTTTTGAGCAGTACTTC. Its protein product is CASRHTGTSGFEQYF. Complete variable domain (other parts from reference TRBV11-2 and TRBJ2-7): EAGVAQSPRYKIIEKRQSVAFWCNPISGHATLYWYQQILGQGPKLLIQFQNNGVVDDSQLPKDRFSAERLKGVDSTLKIQPAKLEDSAVYLCASRHTGTSGFEQYFGPGTRLTVT.

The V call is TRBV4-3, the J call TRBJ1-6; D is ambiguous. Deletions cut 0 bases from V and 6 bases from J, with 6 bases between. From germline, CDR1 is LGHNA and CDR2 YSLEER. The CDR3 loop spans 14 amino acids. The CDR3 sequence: CASSQDGSNSPLHF. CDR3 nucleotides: TGCGCCAGCAGCCAAGATGGGAGTAATTCACCCCTCCACTTT.

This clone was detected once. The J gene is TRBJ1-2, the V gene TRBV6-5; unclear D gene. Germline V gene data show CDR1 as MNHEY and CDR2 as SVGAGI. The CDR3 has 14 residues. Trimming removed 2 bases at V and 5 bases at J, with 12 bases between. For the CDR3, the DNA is TGTGCCAGCAGTTACGATCCGGGCGGGTATGGCTACACCTTC. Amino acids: CASSYDPGGYGYTF.

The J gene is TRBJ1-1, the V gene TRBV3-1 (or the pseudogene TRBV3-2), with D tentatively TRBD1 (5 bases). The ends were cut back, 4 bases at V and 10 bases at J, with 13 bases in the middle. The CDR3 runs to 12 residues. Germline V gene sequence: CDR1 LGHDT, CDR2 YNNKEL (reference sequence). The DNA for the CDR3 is TGTGCCAGCAGCCTAAATTCGGGGGGAGCTTTCTTT. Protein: CASSLNSGGAFF.

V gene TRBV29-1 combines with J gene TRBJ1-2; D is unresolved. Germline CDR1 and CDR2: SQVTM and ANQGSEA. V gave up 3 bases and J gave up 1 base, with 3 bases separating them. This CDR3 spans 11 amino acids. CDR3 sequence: CSVERNYGYTF. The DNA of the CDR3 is TGCAGCGTTGAGCGTAACTATGGCTACACCTTC.

CDR3 nucleotides: TGTGCCACCAGCAGAGATGGGGCTTTGAACTGGACTGAAGCTTTCTTT. Encoded protein: CATSRDGALNWTEAFF. The rearrangement links TRBV15 to TRBJ1-1, with a possible D match to TRBD1 (5 bases). CDR1 is LNHNV and CDR2 is YYDKDF in the germline V gene (reference sequence). The CDR3 is 16 residues long. The V end was cut by 0 bases, the J end by 5 bases, with 16 bases between.

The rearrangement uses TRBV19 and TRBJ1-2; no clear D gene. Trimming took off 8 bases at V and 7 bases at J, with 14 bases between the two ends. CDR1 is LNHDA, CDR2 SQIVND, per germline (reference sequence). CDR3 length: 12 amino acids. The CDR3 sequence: CASRTSFSGYTF. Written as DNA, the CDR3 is TGTGCCAGTCGCACCTCCTTTAGTGGCTACACCTTC. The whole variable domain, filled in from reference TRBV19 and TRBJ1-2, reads DGGITQSPKYLFRKEGQNVTLSCEQNLNHDAMYWYRQDPGQGLRLIYYSQIVNDFQKGDIAEGYSVSREKKESFPLTVTSAQKNPTAFYLCASRTSFSGYTFGSGTRLTVV.